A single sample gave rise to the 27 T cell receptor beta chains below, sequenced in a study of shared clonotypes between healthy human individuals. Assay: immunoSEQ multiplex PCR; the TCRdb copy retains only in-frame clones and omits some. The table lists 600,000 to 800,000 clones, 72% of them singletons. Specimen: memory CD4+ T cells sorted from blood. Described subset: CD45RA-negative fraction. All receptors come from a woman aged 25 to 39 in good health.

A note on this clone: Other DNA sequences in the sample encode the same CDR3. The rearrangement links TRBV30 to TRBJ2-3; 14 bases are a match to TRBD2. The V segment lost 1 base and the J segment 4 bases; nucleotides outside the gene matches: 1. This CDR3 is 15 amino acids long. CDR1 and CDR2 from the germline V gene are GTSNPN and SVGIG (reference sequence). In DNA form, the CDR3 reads TGTGCCTGGAGTGCGGGACTAGCGGGGGCAGATACGCAGTATTTT. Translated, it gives CAWSAGLAGADTQYF.

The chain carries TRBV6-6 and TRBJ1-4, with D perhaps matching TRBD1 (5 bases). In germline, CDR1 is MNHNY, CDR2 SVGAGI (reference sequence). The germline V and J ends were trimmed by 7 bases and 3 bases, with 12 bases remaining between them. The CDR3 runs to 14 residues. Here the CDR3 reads CASNPTGPNEKLFF. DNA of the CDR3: TGTGCCAGCAACCCCACGGGGCCTAATGAAAAACTGTTTTTT.

In DNA form, the CDR3 reads TGTGCCAGCAGCGTTGGGTCGGGACAGGGGCCCGAAAAACTGTTTTTT. Amino acids: CASSVGSGQGPEKLFF. The chain carries TRBV9 and TRBJ1-4, with 10 bases identical to TRBD1. Germline trimming cut 2 bases from V and 8 bases from J; bases unmatched to any gene: 9. The germline V gene encodes CDR1 SGDLS and CDR2 YYNGEE. This CDR3 spans 16 amino acids.

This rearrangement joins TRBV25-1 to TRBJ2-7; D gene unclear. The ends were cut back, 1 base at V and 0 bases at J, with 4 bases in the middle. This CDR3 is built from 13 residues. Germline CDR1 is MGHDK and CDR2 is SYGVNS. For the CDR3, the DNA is TGTGCCAGCAGTGAATGGAGCTCCTACGAGCAGTACTTC. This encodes CASSEWSSYEQYF.

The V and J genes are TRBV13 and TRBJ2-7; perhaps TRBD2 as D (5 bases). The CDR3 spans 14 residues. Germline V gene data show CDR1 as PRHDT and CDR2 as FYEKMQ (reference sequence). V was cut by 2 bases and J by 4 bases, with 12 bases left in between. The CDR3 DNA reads TGTGCCAGCAGCTTAAGTAGCGCAAGTTACGAGCAGTACTTC. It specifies CASSLSSASYEQYF.

The CDR3 spells CASSFASTGNYGYTF. CDR3 coding DNA: TGTGCCAGCAGTTTCGCCTCCACGGGGAACTATGGCTACACCTTC. This chain links TRBV27 with TRBJ1-2; D ambiguous. The germline V and J ends were trimmed by 3 bases and 2 bases, with 13 bases remaining between them. This CDR3 is 15 amino acids long. Germline V gene lookup returns CDR1 MNHEY and CDR2 SMNVEV (reference sequence).

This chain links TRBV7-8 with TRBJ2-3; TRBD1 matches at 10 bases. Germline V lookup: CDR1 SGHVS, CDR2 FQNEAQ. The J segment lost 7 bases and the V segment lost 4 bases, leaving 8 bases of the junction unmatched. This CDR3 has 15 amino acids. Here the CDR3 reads CASSSAGTGEHTQYF. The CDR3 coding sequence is TGTGCCAGCAGCTCAGCCGGGACAGGGGAACATACGCAGTATTTT.

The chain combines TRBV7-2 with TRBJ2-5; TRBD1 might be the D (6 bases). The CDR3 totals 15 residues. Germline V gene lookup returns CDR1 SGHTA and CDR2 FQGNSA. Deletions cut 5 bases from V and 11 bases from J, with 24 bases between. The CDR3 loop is CASSRTDRRIGEQYF. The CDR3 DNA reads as TGTGCCAGCAGCCGTACAGACAGGAGGATAGGGGAGCAGTACTTC.

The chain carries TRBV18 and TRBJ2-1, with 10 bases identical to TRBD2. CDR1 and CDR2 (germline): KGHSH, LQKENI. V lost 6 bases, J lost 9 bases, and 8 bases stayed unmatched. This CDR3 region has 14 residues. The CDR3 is CASSPGTSDREQFF. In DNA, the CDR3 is TGTGCCAGCTCTCCAGGGACTAGCGATCGTGAGCAGTTCTTC.

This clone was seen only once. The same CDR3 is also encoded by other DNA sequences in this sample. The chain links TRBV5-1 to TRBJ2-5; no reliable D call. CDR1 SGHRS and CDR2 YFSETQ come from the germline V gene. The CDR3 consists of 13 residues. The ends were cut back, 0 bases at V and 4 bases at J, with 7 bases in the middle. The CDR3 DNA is TGCGCCAGCAGCTTGGGTGGGTTAGAGACCCAGTACTTC. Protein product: CASSLGGLETQYF.

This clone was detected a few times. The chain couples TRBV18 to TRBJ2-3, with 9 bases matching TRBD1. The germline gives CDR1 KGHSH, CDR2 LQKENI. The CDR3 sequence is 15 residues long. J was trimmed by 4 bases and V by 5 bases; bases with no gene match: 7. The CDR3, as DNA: TGTGCCAGCTCATCGATGACAGGGGGTGCAGATACGCAGTATTTT. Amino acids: CASSSMTGGADTQYF.

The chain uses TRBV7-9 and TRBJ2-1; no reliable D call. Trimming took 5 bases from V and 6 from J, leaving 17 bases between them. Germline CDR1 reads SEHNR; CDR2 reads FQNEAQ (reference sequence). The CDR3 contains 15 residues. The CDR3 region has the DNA TGTGCCAGCAGCCCCTCCGGGCTAGGGTTCAATGAGCAGTTCTTC. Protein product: CASSPSGLGFNEQFF.

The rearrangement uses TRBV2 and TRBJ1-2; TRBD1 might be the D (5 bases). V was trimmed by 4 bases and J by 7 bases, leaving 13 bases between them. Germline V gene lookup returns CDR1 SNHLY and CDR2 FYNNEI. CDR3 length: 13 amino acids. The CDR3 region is CASSVGQGRGYTF. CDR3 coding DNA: TGTGCCAGCAGTGTGGGGCAGGGCCGTGGCTACACCTTC.

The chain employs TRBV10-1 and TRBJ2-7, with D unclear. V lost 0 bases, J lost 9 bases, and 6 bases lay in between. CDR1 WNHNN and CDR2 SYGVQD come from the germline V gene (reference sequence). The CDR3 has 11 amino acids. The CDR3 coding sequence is TGCGCCAGCAGTGAGTCCCAGCTGCAGTACTTC. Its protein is CASSESQLQYF.

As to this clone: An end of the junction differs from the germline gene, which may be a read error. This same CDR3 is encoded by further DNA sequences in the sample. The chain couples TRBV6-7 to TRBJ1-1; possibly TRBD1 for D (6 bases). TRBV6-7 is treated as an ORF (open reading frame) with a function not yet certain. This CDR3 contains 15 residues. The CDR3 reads CASRPPTGNSIEAFF. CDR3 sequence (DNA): TGCGCCAGCAGACCTCCTACAGGGAATAGTATTGAAGCTTTCTTT.

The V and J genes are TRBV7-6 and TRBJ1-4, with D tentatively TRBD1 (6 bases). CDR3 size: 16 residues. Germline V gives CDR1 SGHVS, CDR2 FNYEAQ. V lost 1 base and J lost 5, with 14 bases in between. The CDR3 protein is CASSLGPSQGNEKLFF. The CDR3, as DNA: TGTGCCAGCAGCTTAGGCCCCTCGCAGGGGAATGAAAAACTGTTTTTT.

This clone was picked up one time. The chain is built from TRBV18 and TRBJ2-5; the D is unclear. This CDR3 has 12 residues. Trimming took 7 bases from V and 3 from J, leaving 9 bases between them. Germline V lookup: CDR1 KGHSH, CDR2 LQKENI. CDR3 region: CASYIPEETQYF. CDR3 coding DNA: TGTGCCAGCTACATCCCAGAAGAGACCCAGTACTTC.

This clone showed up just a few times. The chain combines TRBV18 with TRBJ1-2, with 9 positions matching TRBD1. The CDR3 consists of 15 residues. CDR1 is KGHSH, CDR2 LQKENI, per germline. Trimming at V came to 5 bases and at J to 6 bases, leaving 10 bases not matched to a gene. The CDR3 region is CASSYTPGQGNGYTF. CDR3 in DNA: TGTGCCAGCTCATATACACCGGGACAGGGTAATGGCTACACCTTC.

The CDR3: CASSTGLAGGNYEQYF. The CDR3 DNA reads TGTGCCAGCAGCACCGGACTAGCGGGAGGAAACTACGAGCAGTACTTC. The chain carries TRBV5-4 and TRBJ2-7; the match to TRBD2 covers 14 bases. V dropped 4 bases and J dropped 3; count of bases not matched to a gene: 6. Germline CDR1 reads SGHNT; CDR2 reads YYREEE (reference sequence). The CDR3 extends over 16 amino acids. The whole variable domain, remainder taken from reference TRBV5-4 and TRBJ2-7, is ETGVTQSPTHLIKTRGQQVTLRCSSQSGHNTVSWYQQALGQGPQFIFQYYREEENGRGNFPPRFSGLQFPNYSSELNVNALELDDSALYLCASSTGLAGGNYEQYFGPGTRLTVT.

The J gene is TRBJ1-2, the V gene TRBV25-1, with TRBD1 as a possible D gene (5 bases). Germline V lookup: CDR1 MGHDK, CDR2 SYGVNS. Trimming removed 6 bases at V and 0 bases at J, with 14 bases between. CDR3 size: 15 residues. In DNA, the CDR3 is TGTGCCAGCAGCTTAATGCAGGGAGCTAACTATGGCTACACCTTC. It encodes CASSLMQGANYGYTF.

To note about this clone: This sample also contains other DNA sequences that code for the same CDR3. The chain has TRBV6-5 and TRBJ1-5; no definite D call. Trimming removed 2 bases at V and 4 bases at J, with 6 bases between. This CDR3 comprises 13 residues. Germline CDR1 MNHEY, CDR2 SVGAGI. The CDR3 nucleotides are TGTGCCAGCAGTTACAAAGGTAATCAGCCCCAGCATTTT. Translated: CASSYKGNQPQHF.

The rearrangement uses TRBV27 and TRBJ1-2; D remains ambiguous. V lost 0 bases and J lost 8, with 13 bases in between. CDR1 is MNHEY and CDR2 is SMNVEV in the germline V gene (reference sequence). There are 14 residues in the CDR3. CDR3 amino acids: CASSLSRQDGGYTF. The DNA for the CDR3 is TGTGCCAGCAGTTTATCGAGGCAGGACGGCGGCTACACCTTC.

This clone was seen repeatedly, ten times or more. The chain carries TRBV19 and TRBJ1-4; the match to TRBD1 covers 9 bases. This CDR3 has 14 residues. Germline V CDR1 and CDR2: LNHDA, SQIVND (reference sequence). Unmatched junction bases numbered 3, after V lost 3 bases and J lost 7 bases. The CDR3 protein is CASSIGTGPEKLFF. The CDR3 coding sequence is TGTGCCAGTAGTATTGGGACAGGGCCTGAAAAACTGTTTTTT.

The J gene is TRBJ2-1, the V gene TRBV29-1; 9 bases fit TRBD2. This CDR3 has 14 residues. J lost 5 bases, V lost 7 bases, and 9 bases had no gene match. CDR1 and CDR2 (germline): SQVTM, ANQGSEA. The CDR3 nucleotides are TGCAGCGGGGGTGGAGCGGGAGGCCACAATGAGCAGTTCTTC. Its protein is CSGGGAGGHNEQFF.

CDR3 sequence: CASYQPRGLSYEQYF. In DNA form, the CDR3 reads TGTGCCAGCTACCAACCCAGGGGCCTTTCCTACGAGCAGTACTTC. The V call is TRBV21-1, the J call TRBJ2-7; TRBD1 was called by the table and not checked on the DNA. TRBV21-1 corresponds to a pseudogene. The CDR3 has 15 residues.

The CDR3 coding sequence is TGTGCCAGCAGCTTAGCGCGTGGAAACACCATATATTTT. Translating gives CASSLARGNTIYF. The V and J genes are TRBV7-6 and TRBJ1-3; no reliable D call. Between the trimmed V and J ends, which lost 0 bases and 3 bases, there was a span of 3 bases. This CDR3 contains 13 residues. Germline V gene lookup returns CDR1 SGHVS and CDR2 FNYEAQ.

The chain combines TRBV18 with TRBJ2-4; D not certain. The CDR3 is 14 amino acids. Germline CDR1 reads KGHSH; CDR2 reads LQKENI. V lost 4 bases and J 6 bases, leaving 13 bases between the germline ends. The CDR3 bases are TGTGCCAGCTCACAAGAGGCCTCGGGAAACATTCAGTACTTC. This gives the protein CASSQEASGNIQYF.